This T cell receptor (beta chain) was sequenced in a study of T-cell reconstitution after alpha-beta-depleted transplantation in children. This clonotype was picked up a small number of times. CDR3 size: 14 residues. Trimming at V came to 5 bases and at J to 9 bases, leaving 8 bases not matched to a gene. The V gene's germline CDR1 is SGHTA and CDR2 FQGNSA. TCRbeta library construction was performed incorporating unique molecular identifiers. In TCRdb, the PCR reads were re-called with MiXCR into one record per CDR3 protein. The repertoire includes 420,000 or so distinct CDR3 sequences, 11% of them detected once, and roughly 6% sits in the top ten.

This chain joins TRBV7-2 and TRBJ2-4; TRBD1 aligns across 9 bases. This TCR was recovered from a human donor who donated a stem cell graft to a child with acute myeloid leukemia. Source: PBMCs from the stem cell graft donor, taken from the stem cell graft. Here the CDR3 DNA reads TGTGCCAGCAGCACCGGGACAGGGAGGTCCATTCAGTACTTC. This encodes CASSTGTGRSIQYF.